Following are 15 T cell receptor beta chains from one sample sequenced in a study of PD-1 blockade in classical Hodgkin lymphoma. Patients all relapsed after autologous stem cell transplantation, and there was variation in brentuximab vedotin exposure. Sequencing used immunoSEQ multiplex PCR; TCRdb keeps in-frame clones, though not all of them. The sample has under 30,000 clones, about 70% seen once. Sequencing was performed on peripheral blood mononuclear cells (PBMCs), taken before the second cycle of nivolumab. The receptor source for this set is a human donor with classical Hodgkin lymphoma.

This chain joins TRBV28 and TRBJ2-7, with 7 bases matching TRBD2. CDR3 length equals 15 residues. V was pared by 6 bases and J by 0 bases, with 8 bases of the junction left unmatched. Germline V gives CDR1 MDHEN, CDR2 SYDVKM. As DNA, the CDR3 is TGTGCCAGCAGCACGGGGGGTGCCACCTCCTACGAGCAGTACTTC. It is translated as CASSTGGATSYEQYF.

V usage is TRBV29-1 and J usage is TRBJ1-2, with a possible D match to TRBD1 (5 bases). Germline V gene sequence: CDR1 SQVTM, CDR2 ANQGSEA. V dropped 7 bases and J dropped 1 base, with 16 bases sitting between them. CDR3 length equals 14 residues. The CDR3 bases are TGCAGCGCCCCGTATTTAGGGGATAACTATGGCTACACCTTC. Its protein product is CSAPYLGDNYGYTF. Based on the CDR3 plus reference TRBV29-1 and TRBJ1-2, the full variable domain is SAVISQKPSRDICQRGTSLTIQCQVDSQVTMMFWYRQQPGQSLTLIATANQGSEATYESGFVIDKFPISRPNLTFSTLTVSNMSPEDSSIYLCSAPYLGDNYGYTFGSGTRLTVV.

This clone has just a few counts. J is TRBJ1-2 and V is TRBV5-4; 10 bases fit TRBD1. CDR3 length: 13 amino acids. In germline, CDR1 is SGHNT, CDR2 YYREEE (reference sequence). V lost 4 bases and J lost 8; bases outside the gene matches: 5. In DNA form, the CDR3 reads TGTGCCAGCAGCCGGGACAGGGGCCAGGGCTACACCTTC. As protein: CASSRDRGQGYTF.

The rearrangement links TRBV7-2 to TRBJ1-6; the D gene is possibly TRBD1 (6 bases). Germline V gene lookup returns CDR1 SGHTA and CDR2 FQGNSA. Trimming cost V 6 bases and J 4 bases, with 7 bases left between them. The CDR3 runs 13 residues. CDR3 protein: CASRDSYNSPLHF. The CDR3 coding sequence is TGTGCCAGCAGGGACAGTTATAATTCACCCCTCCACTTT.

In this sample, this clone turned up once. The chain combines TRBV11-2 with TRBJ1-2; D gene unclear. Germline CDR1 reads SGHAT; CDR2 reads FQNNGV. This CDR3 region has 13 residues. Trimming took off 6 bases at V and 9 bases at J, with 17 bases between the two ends. CDR3 DNA: TGTGCCAGCAGTCTTAGCCGGCCTGACCGCTACACCTTC. This encodes CASSLSRPDRYTF. The complete variable domain, with remaining parts taken from reference TRBV11-2 and TRBJ1-2, reads EAGVAQSPRYKIIEKRQSVAFWCNPISGHATLYWYQQILGQGPKLLIQFQNNGVVDDSQLPKDRFSAERLKGVDSTLKIQPAKLEDSAVYLCASSLSRPDRYTFGSGTRLTVV.

V is TRBV6-1 and J is TRBJ2-7; 8 positions agree with TRBD1. The germline V gene has CDR1 MNHNS and CDR2 SASEGT. V shed 6 bases, J shed 5 bases, and the junction held 6 bases outside the gene matches. CDR3 length: 13 residues. In DNA, the CDR3 is TGTGCCAGCAGAGCGGACAGGGTCCACGAGCAGTACTTC. Translating gives CASRADRVHEQYF.

The sample holds a few counts of this clone. J is TRBJ1-2 and V is TRBV23-1, with 9 bases identical to TRBD1. TRBV23-1 is reported as an ORF; its role is uncertain. This CDR3 comprises 19 residues. Trimming removed 3 bases from V and 4 bases from J; junction bases left unmatched: 18. The CDR3 sequence: CASSHLGEGQGPNPYGYTF. The CDR3 DNA follows: TGCGCCAGCAGTCACCTGGGAGAAGGACAGGGGCCTAACCCCTATGGCTACACCTTC.

The rearrangement links TRBV18 to TRBJ2-5; D perhaps matches TRBD1 (5 bases). This CDR3 is 15 amino acids long. The V and J ends lost 1 base and 2 bases respectively, with 11 bases between them. The V gene's germline CDR1 is KGHSH and CDR2 LQKENI. CDR3 residues: CASSPQAGQQETQYF. In nucleotides, the CDR3 is TGTGCCAGCTCACCACAGGCAGGGCAACAAGAGACCCAGTACTTC.

The J gene is TRBJ1-2, the V gene TRBV27, with D hard to call. The CDR3 contains 13 residues. Per the germline V gene, CDR1 is MNHEY and CDR2 is SMNVEV (reference sequence). The ends were cut back, 5 bases at V and 2 bases at J, with 9 bases in the middle. The CDR3 sequence is CASSPALNYGYTF. Here the CDR3 DNA reads TGTGCCAGCAGTCCCGCGCTCAACTATGGCTACACCTTC.

The chain couples TRBV6-1 to TRBJ1-1; TRBD1 aligns across 7 bases. The CDR3 totals 15 residues. The trim removed 6 bases at V and 7 bases at J, leaving 14 bases unmatched. Germline CDR1 MNHNS, CDR2 SASEGT. This CDR3 is CASSIYRAQGDEAFF. CDR3 nucleotides: TGTGCCAGCAGCATATACCGGGCCCAGGGGGATGAAGCTTTCTTT.

The genes are TRBV6-5 and TRBJ2-1, with D uncertain. V was clipped by 6 bases and J by 0 bases, with 9 bases between them. The CDR3 has 14 amino acids. The germline CDR1 and CDR2 sequences are MNHEY and SVGAGI. The CDR3 DNA reads TGTGCCAGCAGCCTCCTCAGCTCCTACAATGAGCAGTTCTTC. It specifies CASSLLSSYNEQFF.

The V and J genes are TRBV15 and TRBJ1-1; TRBD1 is a possible D gene (5 bases). Germline CDR1 is LNHNV and CDR2 is YYDKDF (reference sequence). The CDR3 is 12 amino acids. The V end was cut by 3 bases, the J end by 8 bases, with 10 bases between. The CDR3 loop is CATSRGGLEAFF. In DNA, the CDR3 is TGTGCCACCAGCAGGGGGGGGTTGGAAGCTTTCTTT.

This CDR3 reads CSVEGRTRSYNEQFF. The CDR3 DNA reads TGCAGCGTTGAAGGAAGGACTAGATCCTACAATGAGCAGTTCTTC. The chain is built from TRBV29-1 and TRBJ2-1; 7 nucleotides agree with TRBD2. V shed 1 base and J 1 base; nucleotides not matched to a gene: 4. The CDR3 is made up of 15 amino acids. From germline, CDR1 is SQVTM and CDR2 ANQGSEA.

The CDR3 protein is CASTPFEGHSNQPQHF. CDR3 nucleotide sequence: TGTGCCAGTACTCCGTTTGAGGGACATAGCAATCAGCCCCAGCATTTT. The chain couples TRBV19 to TRBJ1-5; D might be TRBD1 (6 bases). V lost 7 bases, J lost 0 bases, and 16 bases lay in between. The CDR3 spans 16 residues. In germline, CDR1 is LNHDA, CDR2 SQIVND (reference sequence).

The chain uses TRBV5-6 and TRBJ2-3; 7 nucleotides agree with TRBD2. CDR1 is SGHDT and CDR2 is YYEEEE in the germline V gene. Germline trimming cut 7 bases from V and 8 bases from J; bases unmatched to any gene: 16. The CDR3 consists of 15 residues. The CDR3 DNA reads TGTGCCAGCGTTCAGAGCGGGGCGGTAATGGGTACGCAGTATTTT. Amino acid sequence: CASVQSGAVMGTQYF.